The 27 T cell receptor beta chains below come from one sample, sequenced in a study of blood T cell repertoires in COVID-19. Here immunoSEQ multiplex PCR was the method, and the copy in TCRdb shows in-frame clones only, minus some. This sample has around 260,000 clones, with roughly 87% found just once. The sequenced material came from peripheral blood. Every receptor here comes from a human donor in a cohort sampled during active COVID-19.

V gene TRBV2 combines with J gene TRBJ1-3; TRBD1 agrees at 8 bases. CDR1 is SNHLY, CDR2 FYNNEI, per germline. This CDR3 has 14 amino acids. The V segment lost 8 bases and the J segment 4 bases; nucleotides outside the gene matches: 7. For the CDR3, the DNA is TGTGCCAGCGTATACGGGACAGGCGGAAACACCATATATTTT. Amino acid sequence: CASVYGTGGNTIYF.

This chain links TRBV4-1 with TRBJ1-1; 9 bases line up with TRBD1. The V gene's germline CDR1 is MGHRA and CDR2 YSYEKL. Trimming cost V 4 bases and J 1 base; bases outside gene matches: 10. This CDR3 has 17 residues. The DNA of the CDR3 is TGCGCCAGCAGCCGTTCGGGACAGGGTACCGCGAACACTGAAGCTTTCTTT. Its translation: CASSRSGQGTANTEAFF.

A few counts support this clone. This chain links TRBV7-6 with TRBJ2-7, with D possibly matching TRBD2 (5 bases). Germline V gives CDR1 SGHVS, CDR2 FNYEAQ. The V and J ends lost 5 bases and 3 bases respectively, with 11 bases between them. There are 13 residues in the CDR3. The CDR3 DNA is TGTGCCAGCAGCCGTTTAGAGGGCTACGAGCAGTACTTC. Protein: CASSRLEGYEQYF.

CDR3 DNA sequence: TGTGCCAGTAGTATACCTAGGACTAGCGGGAAGAGTGCCTACAATGAGCAGTTCTTC. Amino acids: CASSIPRTSGKSAYNEQFF. The J gene is TRBJ2-1, the V gene TRBV19; TRBD2 matches at 12 bases. Germline V lookup: CDR1 LNHDA, CDR2 SQIVND (reference sequence). CDR3 length: 19 residues. Trimming took 2 bases from V and 2 from J; bases not matched to a gene: 10.

The V call is TRBV7-9, the J call TRBJ1-2, with TRBD1 matching 7 bases. Germline-derived CDR1 and CDR2 are SEHNR and FQNEAQ (reference sequence). The CDR3 loop spans 15 amino acids. The ends lost 5 bases at V and 4 bases at J; junction bases unmatched: 10. The CDR3 here is CASSQLTGDAYGYTF. The CDR3 bases are TGTGCCAGCAGCCAACTAACAGGGGACGCCTATGGCTACACCTTC. Full variable domain (remainder filled in from reference TRBV7-9 and TRBJ1-2): DTGVSQNPRHKITKRGQNVTFRCDPISEHNRLYWYRQTLGQGPEFLTYFQNEAQLEKSRLLSDRFSAERPKGSFSTLEIQRTEQGDSAMYLCASSQLTGDAYGYTFGSGTRLTVV.

V is TRBV6-5 and J is TRBJ2-7; 8 nucleotides line up with TRBD2. This CDR3 spans 14 amino acids. J gave up 4 bases and V 6 bases, and 8 bases lay outside the gene matches. Germline V gene sequence: CDR1 MNHEY, CDR2 SVGAGI. The CDR3 DNA sequence: TGTGCCAGCAGCCCCGGGACTAGTATATACGAGCAGTACTTC. This translates into CASSPGTSIYEQYF.

The chain is built from TRBV9 and TRBJ2-7, with 7 positions matching TRBD2. The CDR3 totals 15 residues. V was clipped by 2 bases and J by 5 bases; unmatched bases: 10. The germline CDR1 and CDR2 sequences are SGDLS and YYNGEE. CDR3 protein: CASSVGGRAEDEQYF. DNA of the CDR3: TGTGCCAGCAGCGTGGGAGGGAGGGCCGAGGACGAGCAGTACTTC.

V is TRBV7-9 and J is TRBJ2-7, with TRBD2 matching over 9 bases. The CDR3 has 15 residues. Looked up from germline, CDR1 is SEHNR and CDR2 is FQNEAQ (reference sequence). The ends lost 1 base at V and 4 bases at J; junction bases unmatched: 5. CDR3 sequence reads: CASSLEAGGKYEQYF. DNA for the CDR3: TGTGCCAGCAGCTTAGAAGCGGGAGGTAAATACGAGCAGTACTTC. Full variable domain (rest looked up from reference TRBV7-9 and TRBJ2-7): DTGVSQNPRHKITKRGQNVTFRCDPISEHNRLYWYRQTLGQGPEFLTYFQNEAQLEKSRLLSDRFSAERPKGSFSTLEIQRTEQGDSAMYLCASSLEAGGKYEQYFGPGTRLTVT.

This clone has more than one count but fewer than ten. V usage is TRBV7-9 and J usage is TRBJ2-1, with 7 bases lining up with TRBD2. There are 16 residues in the CDR3. V gave up 3 bases and J gave up 0 bases; unmatched junction bases: 5. Germline loops: CDR1 SEHNR, CDR2 FQNEAQ (reference sequence). CDR3 coding DNA: TGTGCCAGCAGCTTCCCAGCGGGAACCTCCTACAATGAGCAGTTCTTC. Amino acids: CASSFPAGTSYNEQFF.

The chain recombines TRBV5-5 with TRBJ1-1; 7 bases match TRBD1. J gave up 0 bases and V 1 base, and 9 bases lay outside the gene matches. CDR1 is SGHKS and CDR2 is YYEKEE in the germline V gene (reference sequence). The CDR3 sequence is 17 residues long. The CDR3 DNA follows: TGTGCCAGCAGCTTGAGGCGGACAGGTCAGATGAACACTGAAGCTTTCTTT. It codes for CASSLRRTGQMNTEAFF.

This chain uses TRBV18 with TRBJ1-1, with TRBD1 as a possible D gene (5 bases). Germline-derived CDR1 and CDR2 are KGHSH and LQKENI. Trimming took off 3 bases at V and 1 base at J, with 18 bases between the two ends. CDR3 size: 17 residues. This CDR3 is CASSPQFLGQRNTEAFF. The CDR3 bases are TGTGCCAGCTCACCCCAGTTCTTGGGGCAGAGGAACACTGAAGCTTTCTTT.

J is TRBJ2-3 and V is TRBV29-1, with 10 nucleotides matching TRBD2. V shed 4 bases and J 0 bases; nucleotides not matched to a gene: 10. Germline assignment: CDR1 SQVTM and CDR2 ANQGSEA. The CDR3 is made up of 17 amino acids. CDR3 in amino acids: CSVARLAGSFSTDTQYF. The CDR3 bases are TGCAGCGTTGCCAGACTAGCGGGTAGTTTTAGCACAGATACGCAGTATTTT.

The chain uses TRBV6-1 and TRBJ2-3; 14 bases are a match to TRBD2. V trimming: 4 bases; J trimming: 1 base; junction bases outside the gene matches: 7. Looked up from germline, CDR1 is MNHNS and CDR2 is SASEGT. This CDR3 has 18 amino acids. The CDR3 DNA reads as TGTGCCAGCAGTGCCGGGACTAGCGGGAGTGCCCGCACAGATACGCAGTATTTT. Encoded protein: CASSAGTSGSARTDTQYF.

This clone came up a few times. The chain has TRBV29-1 and TRBJ1-2; perhaps TRBD1 as D (6 bases). The V end was cut by 4 bases, the J end by 6 bases, with 9 bases between. In germline, CDR1 is SQVTM, CDR2 ANQGSEA. The length of the CDR3 is 11 residues. The CDR3 spells CSVGSGDGYTF. The CDR3 coding sequence is TGCAGCGTTGGGTCAGGGGATGGCTACACCTTC.

V is TRBV28 and J is TRBJ2-3, with TRBD2 matching 8 bases. V gave up 2 bases and J gave up 3 bases; unmatched junction bases: 7. This CDR3 is built from 16 residues. Looked up from germline, CDR1 is MDHEN and CDR2 is SYDVKM. The DNA for the CDR3 is TGTGCCAGCAGTTTAGGCGCGGGGGGCTCGACAGATACGCAGTATTTT. It codes for CASSLGAGGSTDTQYF.

This chain uses TRBV18 with TRBJ2-1; weak D call: TRBD2 (6 bases). From germline, CDR1 is KGHSH and CDR2 LQKENI. The CDR3 has 12 residues. With 3 bases removed from V and 8 bases from J, the gap between germline ends came to 8 bases. CDR3 region: CASSPWRDEQFF. As DNA, the CDR3 is TGTGCCAGCTCACCGTGGAGGGATGAGCAGTTCTTC.

The V gene is TRBV20-1, the J gene TRBJ2-7; D possibly corresponds to TRBD2 (6 bases). From germline, CDR1 is DFQATT and CDR2 SNEGSKA (reference sequence). Trimming took off 3 bases at V and 3 bases at J, with 15 bases between the two ends. The CDR3 sequence is 14 residues long. In DNA form, the CDR3 reads TGCAGTGCTAGTTTGGTTAGCGGAGACTACGAGCAGTACTTC. Translated: CSASLVSGDYEQYF.

The chain combines TRBV6-1 with TRBJ2-1; D call uncertain. The germline gives CDR1 MNHNS, CDR2 SASEGT. Trimming cost V 0 bases and J 5 bases, with 5 bases left between them. The CDR3 loop spans 13 amino acids. The DNA of the CDR3 is TGTGCCAGCAGTGAAGCAGAGAACAATGAGCAGTTCTTC. Amino acid sequence: CASSEAENNEQFF.

This sequence joins TRBV15 and TRBJ2-5; D possibly corresponds to TRBD1 (6 bases). V was pared by 2 bases and J by 4 bases, with 11 bases between. This CDR3 is 14 amino acids long. Germline CDR1 is LNHNV and CDR2 is YYDKDF (reference sequence). The CDR3 spells CATSRSKGVETQYF. The CDR3 region has the DNA TGTGCCACCAGCAGATCGAAGGGGGTAGAGACCCAGTACTTC.

This clone was seen only a few times. The genes are TRBV7-2 and TRBJ1-3, with 7 positions matching TRBD1. The ends lost 10 bases at V and 0 bases at J; junction bases unmatched: 3. This CDR3 comprises 13 residues. Germline CDR1 reads SGHTA; CDR2 reads FQGNSA. The CDR3 loop is CATRQGSGNTIYF. The DNA for the CDR3 is TGTGCCACCCGACAGGGCTCTGGAAACACCATATATTTT.

J is TRBJ2-7 and V is TRBV18; 7 nucleotides agree with TRBD1. V shed 5 bases and J 0 bases; nucleotides not matched to a gene: 7. The CDR3 consists of 15 residues. CDR1 and CDR2 (germline): KGHSH, LQKENI. The CDR3 protein is CASSYQTGISYEQYF. In DNA form, the CDR3 reads TGTGCCAGCTCATACCAGACAGGGATCTCCTACGAGCAGTACTTC.

This clone turned up a few times. J is TRBJ1-1 and V is TRBV5-1; possible D gene TRBD1, 5 bases. V was pared by 4 bases and J by 4 bases, with 14 bases between. This CDR3 spans 14 amino acids. The germline gives CDR1 SGHRS, CDR2 YFSETQ. In DNA form, the CDR3 reads TGCGCCAGCAGCGTTAGGGGTCCGGGCACTGAAGCTTTCTTT. This translates into CASSVRGPGTEAFF.

The rearrangement joins TRBV4-1 to TRBJ2-7; D is perhaps TRBD1 (5 bases). The CDR3 covers 16 residues. Trimming took off 0 bases at V and 9 bases at J, with 21 bases between the two ends. Germline V gene lookup returns CDR1 MGHRA and CDR2 YSYEKL. The CDR3 nucleotides read TGCGCCAGCAGCCAAGAACGAGGTCGTGGGGCGGAACGGCAGTACTTC. Translation: CASSQERGRGAERQYF.

The genes are TRBV2 and TRBJ2-5; 10 bases match TRBD1. Germline CDR1 SNHLY, CDR2 FYNNEI. The CDR3 runs 12 residues. V lost 11 bases and J lost 7; bases outside the gene matches: 7. CDR3 nucleotide sequence: TGTGCCGGCGGACAGGGGGTTGGGACCCAGTACTTC. Its protein product is CAGGQGVGTQYF.

This chain connects TRBV11-3 to TRBJ2-2; TRBD2 is a possible D gene (6 bases). The V gene's germline CDR1 is SGHNT and CDR2 YENEEA. CDR3 length: 15 residues. V shed 5 bases and J shed 0 bases, with 10 bases lying between them. The CDR3 bases are TGTGCCAGCAGCCGTGGAGGGGCGAACACCGGGGAGCTGTTTTTT. Translating gives CASSRGGANTGELFF.

This sequence joins TRBV9 and TRBJ2-7, with 7 bases aligning to TRBD2. The J segment lost 6 bases and the V segment lost 3 bases, leaving 9 bases of the junction unmatched. Per the germline V gene, CDR1 is SGDLS and CDR2 is YYNGEE. CDR3 length equals 14 residues. The CDR3 is CASSGKGEGLEQYF. In DNA form, the CDR3 reads TGTGCCAGCAGCGGGAAAGGGGAGGGGCTCGAGCAGTACTTC.

The chain links TRBV3-1 (or the pseudogene TRBV3-2) to TRBJ2-4; D gene ambiguous. V dropped 4 bases and J dropped 4 bases, with 14 bases sitting between them. CDR3 length: 15 amino acids. The germline V gene encodes CDR1 LGHDT and CDR2 YNNKEL (reference sequence). CDR3 region: CASSPTPLRKNIQYF. For the CDR3, the DNA is TGTGCCAGCAGCCCCACGCCCCTCAGAAAAAACATTCAGTACTTC.